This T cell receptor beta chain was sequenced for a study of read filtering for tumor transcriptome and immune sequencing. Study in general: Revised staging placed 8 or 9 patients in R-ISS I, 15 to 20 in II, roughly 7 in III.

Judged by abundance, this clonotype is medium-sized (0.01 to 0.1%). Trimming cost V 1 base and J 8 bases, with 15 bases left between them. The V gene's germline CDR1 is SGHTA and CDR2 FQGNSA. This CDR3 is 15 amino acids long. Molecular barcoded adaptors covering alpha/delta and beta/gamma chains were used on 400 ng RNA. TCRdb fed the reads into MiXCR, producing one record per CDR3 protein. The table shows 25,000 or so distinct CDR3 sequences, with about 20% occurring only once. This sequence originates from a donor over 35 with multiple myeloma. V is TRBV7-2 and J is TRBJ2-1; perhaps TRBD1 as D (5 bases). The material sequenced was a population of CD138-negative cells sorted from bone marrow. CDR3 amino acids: CASSLDNAGYYEQFF. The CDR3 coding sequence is TGTGCCAGCAGCTTAGACAATGCAGGGTACTATGAGCAGTTCTTC.